This T cell receptor beta chain was identified during a study of T cell responses to AZD1222 COVID-19 vaccine. Whole-study results and caveats: Spike-specific TCRs gained breadth and depth after people received two AZD1222 doses. Donors were chiefly white British, with a greater number of females, and clonal diversity was perhaps underestimated. The study identified only five to seven AZD1222 recipients as seropositive at baseline. Vaccine-associated CD4 TCRs ranged over spike, dominating at 160-218 and 743-854.

CDR3 length: 13 residues. Germline assignment: CDR1 LGHDT and CDR2 YNNKEL (reference sequence). Trimming cost V 5 bases and J 6 bases, with 11 bases left between them. The table came from immunoSEQ multiplex PCR; TCRdb's copy has only in-frame clones and leaves some out. Of 250,000 or so clones listed, over 90% are singletons. As to this clone: What it binds is not known.

The rearrangement joins TRBV3-1 (or the pseudogene TRBV3-2) to TRBJ2-1; D is perhaps TRBD1 (5 bases). The receptor's source is an adult in good health. This specimen was peripheral blood, taken on day 0 of AZD1222 vaccination. This chain's CDR3 is CASSSRQSNEQFF. CDR3 sequence (DNA): TGTGCCAGCAGCTCCCGACAGTCCAATGAGCAGTTCTTC.